Below are 29 T cell receptor beta chains sequenced from a single sample in a study of metastatic and nonmetastatic thyroid tumors. MiXCR was used by TCRdb to re-call the PCR reads. The sample comprises 30,000 to 40,000 clones, 25% to 30% of which are singletons, and 6% to 8% rests with the top ten. None of the patients had undergone any treatment ahead of thyroid surgery. The source material was blood. Source of these receptors: a female donor with papillary thyroid cancer or a benign thyroid nodule (not recorded which). Some clones in this sample may be carry-over from other donors' samples.

This clone was picked up many times. V is TRBV6-1 and J is TRBJ1-4; D is ambiguous. V gave up 1 base and J gave up 5 bases, with 11 bases separating them. The germline gives CDR1 MNHNS, CDR2 SASEGT. This CDR3 spans 15 amino acids. In nucleotides, the CDR3 is TGTGCCAGCAGTGAAGGACGGGTGGGAAATGAAAAACTGTTTTTT. Protein sequence: CASSEGRVGNEKLFF.

The table lists this clone with many counts. This rearrangement joins TRBV20-1 to TRBJ1-1, with D possibly TRBD1 on 6 matching bases. Germline values: CDR1 DFQATT, CDR2 SNEGSKA (reference sequence). The CDR3 is 12 amino acids. CDR3 in amino acids: CSTTGVNTEAFF. The CDR3, as DNA: TGCAGCACGACAGGAGTGAACACTGAAGCTTTCTTT.

Only a few counts were recorded for this clone. The chain recombines TRBV12-3 or TRBV12-4 with TRBJ1-5; 10 bases are shared with TRBD1. The J segment lost 2 bases and the V segment lost 1 base, leaving 2 bases of the junction unmatched. The CDR3 loop spans 16 amino acids. CDR3 sequence (DNA): TGTGCCAGCAGTTTAGGACAGGGGGCCGGCAATCAGCCCCAGCATTTT. Its protein product is CASSLGQGAGNQPQHF.

The chain carries TRBV9 and TRBJ1-5, with D possibly matching TRBD1 (5 bases). The CDR3 loop spans 14 amino acids. Between the trimmed V and J ends, which lost 3 bases and 4 bases, there was a span of 11 bases. Germline V gene sequence: CDR1 SGDLS, CDR2 YYNGEE. DNA for the CDR3: TGTGCCAGCAGCGACGGGACTGGGAATCAGCCCCAGCATTTT. It specifies CASSDGTGNQPQHF.

The chain joins TRBV20-1 to TRBJ2-5; no clear D gene. V gave up 0 bases and J gave up 0 bases, with 11 bases separating them. Germline V gene data show CDR1 as DFQATT and CDR2 as SNEGSKA (reference sequence). The CDR3 is 15 residues long. The chain's CDR3 is CSARDLERYQETQYF. For the CDR3, the DNA is TGCAGTGCTAGAGACCTTGAGAGGTACCAAGAGACCCAGTACTTC.

This clone is labeled as medium-sized. The chain links TRBV12-3 or TRBV12-4 to TRBJ1-1, with 7 nucleotides matching TRBD1. The CDR3 consists of 12 residues. Trimming removed 5 bases from V and 8 bases from J; junction bases left unmatched: 5. The CDR3 DNA is TGTGCCAGCAGTCTACAGGGGATCGAAGCTTTCTTT. Translating gives CASSLQGIEAFF.

This clone turned up a few times. The chain joins TRBV6-1 to TRBJ2-3, with D perhaps assigned TRBD1 or TRBD2 (6 bases each). This CDR3 is built from 13 residues. The V end was cut by 4 bases, the J end by 8 bases, with 13 bases between. The V gene's germline CDR1 is MNHNS and CDR2 SASEGT. CDR3 loop: CASSVRLGGTQYF. The CDR3 region has the DNA TGTGCCAGCAGTGTGAGACTAGGGGGTACGCAGTATTTT.

This clone occurred many times. This chain links TRBV11-1 with TRBJ1-2; 9 bases fit TRBD1. V lost 0 bases and J lost 4; bases outside the gene matches: 9. Germline loops: CDR1 SGHAT, CDR2 FQDESV (reference sequence). This CDR3 region has 17 residues. CDR3 nucleotide sequence: TGTGCCAGCAGCTTAGCGGGACCGGGACAGGGAGGCTATGGCTACACCTTC. It codes for CASSLAGPGQGGYGYTF.

This clone was recorded at least ten times. The rearrangement uses TRBV12-3 or TRBV12-4 and TRBJ2-1; D is possibly TRBD2 (6 bases). V was cut by 3 bases and J by 3 bases, with 9 bases left in between. The CDR3 spans 14 residues. This CDR3 is CASSFGGVYNEQFF. In nucleotides, the CDR3 is TGTGCCAGCAGTTTCGGCGGGGTCTACAATGAGCAGTTCTTC.

In regard to this clone: This could be a read error, since a much larger clone is one nucleotide away. V is TRBV7-6 and J is TRBJ2-5; 11 bases align to TRBD2. The CDR3 has 14 residues. The V segment lost 7 bases and the J segment 5 bases; nucleotides outside the gene matches: 6. Germline CDR1 reads SGHVS; CDR2 reads FNYEAQ. CDR3 region: CASTTSGIWETQYF. CDR3 bases: TGTGCCAGCACGACTAGCGGGATTTGGGAGACCCAGTACTTC. Complete variable domain (other parts from reference TRBV7-6 and TRBJ2-5): GAGVSQSPRYKVTKRGQDVALRCDPISGHVSLYWYRQALGQGPEFLTYFNYEAQQDKSGLPNDRFSAERPEGSISTLTIQRTEQRDSAMYRCASTTSGIWETQYFGPGTRLLVL.

This clone has only a few counts. This chain's CDR3 is CASSAPITEEWAGSSYEQYF. CDR3 DNA sequence: TGTGCCAGCAGCGCGCCAATAACCGAGGAGTGGGCGGGTTCTTCCTACGAGCAGTACTTC. The V call is TRBV9, the J call TRBJ2-7; perhaps TRBD2 as D (5 bases). Trimming removed 3 bases from V and 1 base from J, with 29 bases in between. Looked up from germline, CDR1 is SGDLS and CDR2 is YYNGEE. The CDR3 runs to 20 residues.

This clone was seen more than once but under ten times. The J gene is TRBJ2-7, the V gene TRBV20-1; 10 nucleotides agree with TRBD2. The J segment lost 2 bases and the V segment lost 3 bases, leaving 4 bases of the junction unmatched. The CDR3 has 14 amino acids. CDR1 and CDR2 from the germline V gene are DFQATT and SNEGSKA (reference sequence). The CDR3 is CSARLAGGPYEQYF. For the CDR3, the DNA is TGCAGTGCTAGGTTAGCGGGAGGACCCTACGAGCAGTACTTC.

This clone was detected ten times or more. The J gene is TRBJ2-3, the V gene TRBV11-1; D possibly corresponds to TRBD2 (6 bases). The CDR3 spans 14 residues. Trimming cost V 4 bases and J 0 bases, with 8 bases left between them. Germline CDR1 SGHAT, CDR2 FQDESV (reference sequence). CDR3 sequence reads: CASSYSGSTDTQYF. CDR3 bases: TGTGCCAGCAGCTATAGCGGTAGCACAGATACGCAGTATTTT.

The chain combines TRBV5-1 with TRBJ2-1; D gene uncertain. This CDR3 is built from 14 residues. The V gene lost 4 bases and the J gene lost 2 bases, with 10 bases spanning the gap. Germline lookup yields CDR1 SGHRS and CDR2 YFSETQ. CDR3 residues: CASSPSSTYNEQFF. The CDR3, as DNA: TGCGCCAGCAGCCCCTCAAGTACCTACAATGAGCAGTTCTTC.

Many counts were recorded for this clone. This rearrangement joins TRBV12-3 or TRBV12-4 to TRBJ2-1; TRBD2 agrees at 7 bases. Trimming at V came to 7 bases and at J to 2 bases, leaving 8 bases not matched to a gene. The CDR3 covers 15 residues. As DNA, the CDR3 is TGTGCCAGCACCCCGGGAGGCGGGGCCTACAATGAGCAGTTCTTC. Translated: CASTPGGGAYNEQFF.

This clone has just a few counts. This chain links TRBV29-1 with TRBJ1-2; 8 positions agree with TRBD1. The CDR3 contains 13 residues. CDR1 is SQVTM, CDR2 ANQGSEA, per germline. V was pared by 8 bases and J by 0 bases, with 5 bases of the junction left unmatched. As DNA, the CDR3 is TGCAGCACAAGGACAGGGTCTAACTATGGCTACACCTTC. It specifies CSTRTGSNYGYTF.

The sample holds many counts of this clone. This chain joins TRBV6-4 and TRBJ2-3; 7 positions agree with TRBD2. CDR1 and CDR2 from the germline V gene are MRHNA and SNTAGT. The CDR3 is 15 residues long. J gave up 1 base and V 2 bases, and 3 bases lay outside the gene matches. The CDR3 sequence: CASSDVAGGTDTQYF. CDR3 DNA sequence: TGTGCCAGCAGTGACGTGGCGGGGGGCACAGATACGCAGTATTTT.

The genes are TRBV6-1 and TRBJ2-7; the match to TRBD1 covers 7 bases. Looked up from germline, CDR1 is MNHNS and CDR2 is SASEGT. This CDR3 contains 13 residues. V was pared by 4 bases and J by 4 bases, with 4 bases of the junction left unmatched. Written as DNA, the CDR3 is TGTGCCAGCAGTGTCGGACAGGTATACGAGCAGTACTTC. It is translated as CASSVGQVYEQYF.

The rearrangement links TRBV20-1 to TRBJ1-4, with D possibly being TRBD1 (5 bases). V shed 3 bases and J shed 8 bases, with 10 bases lying between them. The CDR3 has 12 residues. Germline V gene sequence: CDR1 DFQATT, CDR2 SNEGSKA (reference sequence). CDR3 amino acids: CSASRQTEKLFF. DNA for the CDR3: TGCAGTGCTAGTCGACAGACGGAAAAACTGTTTTTT.

The CDR3: CASSLAVDTQYF. The CDR3 DNA sequence: TGCGCCAGCAGCTTGGCCGTTGATACGCAGTATTTT. The chain employs TRBV5-1 and TRBJ2-3; D unclear. V was cut by 0 bases and J by 6 bases, with 5 bases left in between. The CDR3 has 12 residues. Germline V gene sequence: CDR1 SGHRS, CDR2 YFSETQ.

Remarks on this clone: One end of the junction does not line up with germline, which may come from a read error. The chain combines TRBV4-1 with TRBJ2-7; D not resolved. From germline, CDR1 is MGHRA and CDR2 YSYEKL. The CDR3 has 12 residues. In nucleotides, the CDR3 is TGCGCCAGCAGCCAAGATTTCGGCGAGAAGTACTTC. The encoded protein is CASSQDFGEKYF.

Ten or more counts support this clone. The rearrangement links TRBV9 to TRBJ2-3; 7 bases agree with TRBD1. CDR1 and CDR2 (germline): SGDLS, YYNGEE. The CDR3 spans 15 residues. The V and J ends lost 4 bases and 0 bases, in that order; junction bases with no gene match: 5. CDR3 region: CASSPGQESTDTQYF. CDR3 bases: TGTGCCAGCAGCCCCGGACAGGAAAGCACAGATACGCAGTATTTT.

Judged by abundance, this clone is medium-sized. The genes are TRBV28 and TRBJ2-7; no firm D call. V was trimmed by 3 bases and J by 4 bases, leaving 7 bases between them. Germline CDR1 reads MDHEN; CDR2 reads SYDVKM. The CDR3 loop spans 12 amino acids. The CDR3 loop reads CASSFPGYEQYF. DNA of the CDR3: TGTGCCAGCAGTTTCCCCGGATACGAGCAGTACTTC.

This clone is labeled as medium-sized. The rearrangement links TRBV11-2 to TRBJ1-1, with no clear D. This CDR3 contains 14 residues. Germline loops: CDR1 SGHAT, CDR2 FQNNGV. Deletions cut 1 base from V and 6 bases from J, with 12 bases between. The CDR3 protein is CASSLGLIQAEAFF. The CDR3 DNA reads as TGTGCCAGCAGCTTAGGGCTTATCCAGGCTGAAGCTTTCTTT. Variable domain in full (rest from reference TRBV11-2 and TRBJ1-1): EAGVAQSPRYKIIEKRQSVAFWCNPISGHATLYWYQQILGQGPKLLIQFQNNGVVDDSQLPKDRFSAERLKGVDSTLKIQPAKLEDSAVYLCASSLGLIQAEAFFGQGTRLTVV.

This clone came up many times. The chain is built from TRBV12-3 or TRBV12-4 and TRBJ1-1; D is perhaps TRBD1 (6 bases). This CDR3 has 15 residues. Trimming left V 4 bases short and J 0 bases short, with 12 bases between. For the CDR3, the DNA is TGTGCCAGCAGTTCCAGGGGCGGGATGAACACTGAAGCTTTCTTT. It codes for CASSSRGGMNTEAFF.

The table lists this clone with many counts. The chain recombines TRBV6-4 with TRBJ1-1; tentatively, D is TRBD1 (6 bases). V was pared by 6 bases and J by 0 bases, with 8 bases between. This CDR3 comprises 13 residues. The germline V gene encodes CDR1 MRHNA and CDR2 SNTAGT. The CDR3 DNA is TGTGCCAGCAGGGACAGAGTGAACACTGAAGCTTTCTTT. This codes for CASRDRVNTEAFF.

This chain joins TRBV20-1 and TRBJ1-2; TRBD1 might be the D (6 bases). Germline V gene lookup returns CDR1 DFQATT and CDR2 SNEGSKA (reference sequence). The CDR3 totals 13 residues. The V gene lost 6 bases and the J gene lost 9 bases, with 20 bases spanning the gap. This CDR3 reads CSAGGGGKDCYTF. The DNA for the CDR3 is TGCAGTGCAGGTGGTGGGGGCAAAGATTGCTACACCTTC.

The chain combines TRBV12-3 or TRBV12-4 with TRBJ2-2; the D is unclear. Trimming took off 7 bases at V and 6 bases at J, with 12 bases between the two ends. This CDR3 is built from 13 residues. The CDR3: CASTRQVAGELFF. The CDR3 DNA reads as TGTGCCAGCACCCGTCAGGTGGCCGGGGAGCTGTTTTTT.

There are many counts of this clone. The chain couples TRBV20-1 to TRBJ1-6; D gene uncertain. V was shortened by 1 base and J by 9 bases, with 10 bases between the two germline ends. The germline V gene encodes CDR1 DFQATT and CDR2 SNEGSKA (reference sequence). CDR3 length: 13 residues. The CDR3 nucleotides are TGCAGTGCTAGAGGAGGACCCGGTTCACCCCTCCACTTT. Amino acid sequence: CSARGGPGSPLHF.